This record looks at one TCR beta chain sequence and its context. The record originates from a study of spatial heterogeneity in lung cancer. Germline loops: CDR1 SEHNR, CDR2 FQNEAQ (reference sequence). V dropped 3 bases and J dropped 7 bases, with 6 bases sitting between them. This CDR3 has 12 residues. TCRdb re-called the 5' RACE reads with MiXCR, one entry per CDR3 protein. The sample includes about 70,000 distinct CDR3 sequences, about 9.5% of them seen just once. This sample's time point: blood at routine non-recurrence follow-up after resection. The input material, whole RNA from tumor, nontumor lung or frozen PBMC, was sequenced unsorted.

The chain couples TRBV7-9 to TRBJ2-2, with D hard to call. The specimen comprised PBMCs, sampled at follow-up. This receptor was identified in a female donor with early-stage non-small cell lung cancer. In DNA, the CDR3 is TGTGCCAGCAGCTTTGGAGACGGGGAGCTGTTTTTT. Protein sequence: CASSFGDGELFF.